Each of the 23 T cell receptor beta chains below was sequenced from the same sample in a study of shared clonotypes between healthy human individuals. Generated by immunoSEQ multiplex PCR, the TCRdb table keeps only in-frame clones and is missing some. The top ten clones hold about 0.94% of a sample with around 1.1 million clones, around 77% of them seen once. What was sequenced was memory CD4+ T cells from PBMCs. Regarding subset: CD45RA-negative fraction. The receptors derive from a man younger than 30 in good health. Some clones in this sample may be carry-over from other donors' samples.

This clone was counted a few times. V gene TRBV7-3 combines with J gene TRBJ1-1, with unresolved D. Germline V lookup: CDR1 SGHTA, CDR2 FQGTGA. The CDR3 has 15 amino acids. The V end lost 1 base, the J end lost 1 base, and 10 bases lay between the germline ends. CDR3: CASSLMGSRNTEAFF. The CDR3 DNA sequence: TGTGCCAGCAGCTTAATGGGCAGCCGGAACACTGAAGCTTTCTTT.

The sample holds one count of this clone. The J gene is TRBJ2-7, the V gene TRBV11-3; D is unclear. V lost 4 bases to trimming and J lost 0 bases, with 10 bases between them. Germline values: CDR1 SGHNT, CDR2 YENEEA. The CDR3 length is 14 residues. Here the CDR3 reads CASSSGPSSYEQYF. CDR3 in DNA: TGTGCCAGCAGCTCCGGACCGAGCTCCTACGAGCAGTACTTC.

The rearrangement links TRBV5-4 to TRBJ2-6; D is undetermined. CDR1 and CDR2 from the germline V gene are SGHNT and YYREEE (reference sequence). Trimming took off 1 base at V and 0 bases at J, with 8 bases between the two ends. The CDR3 is 16 residues long. The CDR3 nucleotides are TGTGCCAGCAGCTTGACAGCATCCTCTGGGGCCAACGTCCTGACTTTC. Its translation: CASSLTASSGANVLTF.

This clone was seen a handful of times. The CDR3 reads CASSLQWREDTQYF. DNA for the CDR3: TGTGCCAGCAGCTTGCAGTGGAGAGAAGATACGCAGTATTTT. The V call is TRBV13, the J call TRBJ2-3, with D uncertain. Germline V gene sequence: CDR1 PRHDT, CDR2 FYEKMQ (reference sequence). The CDR3 extends over 14 amino acids. The ends were cut back, 3 bases at V and 5 bases at J, with 12 bases in the middle.

J is TRBJ2-7 and V is TRBV5-1; D tentatively fits TRBD1 or TRBD2 (5 bases each). The germline V gene has CDR1 SGHRS and CDR2 YFSETQ. This CDR3 is 16 amino acids long. V lost 4 bases, J lost 6 bases, and 23 bases lay in between. Written as DNA, the CDR3 is TGCGCCAGCAGCGATCACCGCGCAGGGACCCCCGGCGAGCAGTACTTC. Its protein is CASSDHRAGTPGEQYF.

V and J are TRBV29-1 and TRBJ2-1, with a tentative D call TRBD2 (5 bases). The germline CDR1 and CDR2 sequences are SQVTM and ANQGSEA. The CDR3 is 15 amino acids. V lost 1 base and J lost 10, with 20 bases in between. Here the CDR3 DNA reads TGCAGCGTTGAAGTTCCCTCCCGAGCGGCTGGGGAGCAGTTCTTC. Residues: CSVEVPSRAAGEQFF.

With respect to this clone: Other nucleotide sequences in the sample specify the same CDR3. The V and J genes are TRBV20-1 and TRBJ2-1, with D uncertain. Germline lookup yields CDR1 DFQATT and CDR2 SNEGSKA (reference sequence). The germline V and J ends were trimmed by 2 bases and 5 bases, with 4 bases remaining between them. The CDR3 sequence is 11 residues long. The CDR3 DNA follows: TGCAGTGCTAGAAGAGACAATGAGCAGTTCTTC. Its translation is CSARRDNEQFF.

A word on this clone: The sample carries other DNA sequences with the same CDR3. This chain joins TRBV29-1 and TRBJ2-3, with 11 bases matching TRBD2. Germline V gene data show CDR1 as SQVTM and CDR2 as ANQGSEA. V gave up 4 bases and J gave up 5 bases; unmatched junction bases: 5. The length of the CDR3 is 14 residues. CDR3 nucleotides: TGCAGCGTTGGGCCCGGGACTAGCGGAGATACGCAGTATTTT. Protein product: CSVGPGTSGDTQYF.

The table lists this clone with many counts. This chain links TRBV5-1 with TRBJ2-2; D is possibly TRBD2 (5 bases). V was cut by 0 bases and J by 3 bases, with 9 bases left in between. From germline, CDR1 is SGHRS and CDR2 YFSETQ. CDR3 length equals 15 residues. The CDR3 coding sequence is TGCGCCAGCAGCTTGGAACTAGGATACACCGGGGAGCTGTTTTTT. Its translation: CASSLELGYTGELFF.

This chain uses TRBV10-3 with TRBJ1-2; the D is unclear. Germline CDR1 reads ENHRY; CDR2 reads SYGVKD. V was trimmed by 6 bases and J by 1 base, leaving 21 bases between them. The CDR3 has 17 amino acids. In DNA, the CDR3 is TGTGCCATCAGGGGCGATCTAAGAGACCCAGTTAACTATGGCTACACCTTC. Protein product: CAIRGDLRDPVNYGYTF.

DNA for the CDR3: TGCAGCGTTGGTAGTACAGGAGGGAACACTGAAGCTTTCTTT. This codes for CSVGSTGGNTEAFF. The V and J genes are TRBV29-1 and TRBJ1-1; D is possibly TRBD1 (5 bases). CDR1 and CDR2 from the germline V gene are SQVTM and ANQGSEA. Trimming removed 4 bases from V and 1 base from J, with 13 bases in between. This CDR3 comprises 14 residues.

This rearrangement joins TRBV28 to TRBJ1-5; the match to TRBD1 covers 9 bases. Germline lookup yields CDR1 MDHEN and CDR2 SYDVKM. With 4 bases clipped from V and 6 bases from J, the junction kept 1 base outside the gene matches. CDR3 length: 13 amino acids. DNA for the CDR3: TGTGCCAGCAGTTGGGACAGGGTTCAGCCCCAGCATTTT. It specifies CASSWDRVQPQHF.

The chain recombines TRBV19 with TRBJ2-5; D is ambiguous. CDR3 length: 12 residues. Germline loops: CDR1 LNHDA, CDR2 SQIVND (reference sequence). V was pared by 3 bases and J by 5 bases, with 7 bases between. CDR3 amino acids: CASSMTEETQYF. The CDR3 DNA sequence: TGTGCCAGTAGTATGACGGAGGAGACCCAGTACTTC.

A remark on this clone: Other DNA variants within this sample encode the same CDR3. The V and J genes are TRBV18 and TRBJ1-1; TRBD1 matches at 12 bases. Germline CDR1 KGHSH, CDR2 LQKENI. V trimming: 2 bases; J trimming: 2 bases; junction bases outside the gene matches: 0. The CDR3 runs 15 residues. The CDR3: CASSPGTGGNTEAFF. The CDR3, as DNA: TGTGCCAGCTCACCAGGGACAGGGGGCAACACTGAAGCTTTCTTT.

As concerns this clone: Other DNA sequences within the sample encode an identical CDR3. The chain combines TRBV7-9 with TRBJ2-7, with 9 bases that match TRBD2. Looked up from germline, CDR1 is SEHNR and CDR2 is FQNEAQ (reference sequence). The ends lost 11 bases at V and 3 bases at J; junction bases unmatched: 8. This CDR3 has 13 amino acids. The CDR3 loop is CASGLAGFYEQYF. The CDR3 coding sequence is TGTGCCTCTGGGCTAGCGGGATTCTACGAGCAGTACTTC.

Points on this clone: A read error may be the cause here, since a much bigger clone is one base away. This chain links TRBV7-9 with TRBJ2-1; D unresolved. This CDR3 contains 10 residues. V was cut by 3 bases and J by 6 bases, with 0 bases left in between. From germline, CDR1 is SEHNR and CDR2 FQNEAQ (reference sequence). CDR3 nucleotide sequence: TGTGCCAGCAGCTTCAATGAGCAGTTCTTC. This codes for CASSFNEQFF.

V is TRBV7-9 and J is TRBJ2-1, with D perhaps matching TRBD2 (6 bases). This CDR3 region has 17 residues. The germline V and J ends were trimmed by 5 bases and 3 bases, with 20 bases remaining between them. Germline-derived CDR1 and CDR2 are SEHNR and FQNEAQ (reference sequence). CDR3 loop: CASSLRGPLAFYNEQFF. CDR3 bases: TGTGCCAGCAGCCTAAGGGGTCCACTAGCCTTCTACAATGAGCAGTTCTTC.

This sequence joins TRBV5-1 and TRBJ2-7, with a tentative D call TRBD2 (5 bases). CDR3 size: 15 residues. In germline, CDR1 is SGHRS, CDR2 YFSETQ. V was cut by 1 base and J by 0 bases, with 11 bases left in between. CDR3 in DNA: TGCGCCAGCAGCTTGTTAACGGGAAGCTCCTACGAGCAGTACTTC. It specifies CASSLLTGSSYEQYF.

This sequence joins TRBV5-1 and TRBJ2-7; 7 nucleotides line up with TRBD2. Germline V CDR1 and CDR2: SGHRS, YFSETQ. This CDR3 region has 14 residues. J gave up 4 bases and V 3 bases, and 7 bases lay outside the gene matches. The CDR3 sequence: CASSYSGPTYEQYF. For the CDR3, the DNA is TGCGCCAGCAGCTATAGCGGGCCCACGTACGAGCAGTACTTC.

The table lists this clone with a count of one. The J gene is TRBJ2-7, the V gene TRBV11-2; D remains ambiguous. The CDR3 has 16 residues. CDR1 and CDR2 (germline): SGHAT, FQNNGV. Between the trimmed V and J ends, which lost 1 base and 1 base, there was a span of 14 bases. CDR3 in DNA: TGTGCCAGCAGCTTAGGTGGATGGGCTCCTTCCTACGAGCAGTACTTC. Amino acids: CASSLGGWAPSYEQYF. The complete variable domain, with remaining parts taken from reference TRBV11-2 and TRBJ2-7, reads EAGVAQSPRYKIIEKRQSVAFWCNPISGHATLYWYQQILGQGPKLLIQFQNNGVVDDSQLPKDRFSAERLKGVDSTLKIQPAKLEDSAVYLCASSLGGWAPSYEQYFGPGTRLTVT.

This clone was seen only once. The chain joins TRBV5-1 to TRBJ2-1; perhaps TRBD2 as D (6 bases). CDR3 length: 17 amino acids. V was clipped by 4 bases and J by 7 bases, with 24 bases between them. Germline V gives CDR1 SGHRS, CDR2 YFSETQ. This CDR3 reads CASSPGSTRKVWNEQFF. The CDR3 region has the DNA TGCGCCAGCAGCCCTGGATCGACTAGAAAAGTTTGGAATGAGCAGTTCTTC.

This chain links TRBV6-4 with TRBJ2-2; D is undetermined. This CDR3 is built from 13 residues. V dropped 3 bases and J dropped 1 base, with 3 bases sitting between them. Germline assignment: CDR1 MRHNA and CDR2 SNTAGT. This CDR3 reads CASSEGNTGELFF. CDR3 DNA sequence: TGTGCCAGCAGTGAAGGGAACACCGGGGAGCTGTTTTTT.

The J gene is TRBJ1-4, the V gene TRBV27; weak D call: TRBD1 (6 bases). The CDR3 loop spans 14 amino acids. With 2 bases removed from V and 7 bases from J, the gap between germline ends came to 11 bases. Germline CDR1 reads MNHEY; CDR2 reads SMNVEV (reference sequence). The CDR3 sequence: CASSLEGGVEKLFF. The CDR3 bases are TGTGCCAGCAGTTTAGAGGGGGGTGTTGAAAAACTGTTTTTT.